What follows are 20 T cell receptor beta chains derived from one specimen sequenced in a study of shared clonotypes between healthy human individuals. In the naive CD8 group, cells lacked CD45RO and were positively selected for CCR7, so terminally differentiated effector memory CD45RA+ cells were left out. The repertoire was sequenced with immunoSEQ multiplex PCR; TCRdb's copy has only in-frame clones and lacks some. The table lists over 2 million clones, about 95% of them singletons. The sequenced sample consisted of naive CD8+ T cells sorted from blood. All receptors come from a young man in good health.

This chain connects TRBV9 to TRBJ1-5; D remains ambiguous. V was clipped by 0 bases and J by 3 bases, with 7 bases between them. Germline V gene data show CDR1 as SGDLS and CDR2 as YYNGEE. The CDR3 consists of 14 residues. CDR3: CASSVAATNQPQHF. The CDR3 nucleotides read TGTGCCAGCAGCGTAGCGGCCACCAATCAGCCCCAGCATTTT.

J is TRBJ2-2 and V is TRBV25-1; no clear D gene. The length of the CDR3 is 12 residues. CDR1 is MGHDK, CDR2 SYGVNS, per germline. V was shortened by 8 bases and J by 6 bases, with 10 bases between the two germline ends. The CDR3: CASGPGSGELFF. The CDR3 bases are TGTGCCAGCGGACCGGGTTCCGGGGAGCTGTTTTTT.

V and J are TRBV5-4 and TRBJ2-1, with D possibly being TRBD1 (6 bases). Germline V gene data show CDR1 as SGHNT and CDR2 as YYREEE (reference sequence). With 4 bases removed from V and 11 bases from J, the gap between germline ends came to 13 bases. The CDR3 is 12 residues long. CDR3 nucleotides: TGTGCCAGCAGCCCCGAGGGGGTGCAGCAGTTCTTC. Its translation is CASSPEGVQQFF.

This chain links TRBV29-1 with TRBJ1-1, with D perhaps matching TRBD1 (6 bases). CDR3 size: 12 residues. Germline V CDR1 and CDR2: SQVTM, ANQGSEA. Written as DNA, the CDR3 is TGCAGTGCCTGGGGGGGCGGGACTGAAGCTTTCTTT. Protein: CSAWGGGTEAFF.

V usage is TRBV4-3 and J usage is TRBJ2-7; TRBD2 matches at 7 bases. V lost 0 bases and J lost 3; bases outside the gene matches: 8. Germline V gives CDR1 LGHNA, CDR2 YSLEER. The CDR3 is 16 residues long. The CDR3 DNA sequence: TGCGCCAGCAGCCAAGATACAGCGGGACCCGGCTACGAGCAGTACTTC. It encodes CASSQDTAGPGYEQYF.

This clone occurred a few times. The gene calls are TRBV10-3 and TRBJ2-7; 10 bases fit TRBD2. Germline V CDR1 and CDR2: ENHRY, SYGVKD. The CDR3 is 15 amino acids. Losses at the gene ends were 4 bases for V and 0 bases for J; bases not matched to a gene: 3. CDR3 in amino acids: CAISGASGSSYEQYF. The CDR3 DNA reads TGTGCCATCAGTGGGGCTAGCGGGAGCTCCTACGAGCAGTACTTC.

This chain joins TRBV25-1 and TRBJ2-1; D remains unclear. Germline assignment: CDR1 MGHDK and CDR2 SYGVNS. The CDR3 sequence is 12 residues long. Trimming took off 4 bases at V and 8 bases at J, with 9 bases between the two ends. CDR3 sequence reads: CASSVTVDEQFF. The CDR3 nucleotides read TGTGCCAGCAGTGTAACCGTCGATGAGCAGTTCTTC.

This chain uses TRBV2 with TRBJ1-4; 8 nucleotides line up with TRBD1. The ends lost 6 bases at V and 5 bases at J; junction bases unmatched: 20. Germline assignment: CDR1 SNHLY and CDR2 FYNNEI. CDR3 length: 19 amino acids. This CDR3 is CASRDPGQGTGWRNEKLFF. CDR3 bases: TGTGCCAGCAGAGACCCAGGACAGGGAACGGGATGGCGCAATGAAAAACTGTTTTTT.

This chain links TRBV7-9 with TRBJ2-7; TRBD1 aligns across 8 bases. Unmatched junction bases numbered 0, after V lost 6 bases and J lost 5 bases. The CDR3 spans 11 residues. Per the germline V gene, CDR1 is SEHNR and CDR2 is FQNEAQ (reference sequence). DNA for the CDR3: TGTGCCAGCAGGGGACAGGACGAGCAGTACTTC. Translated: CASRGQDEQYF. Variable domain in full (rest from reference TRBV7-9 and TRBJ2-7): DTGVSQNPRHKITKRGQNVTFRCDPISEHNRLYWYRQTLGQGPEFLTYFQNEAQLEKSRLLSDRFSAERPKGSFSTLEIQRTEQGDSAMYLCASRGQDEQYFGPGTRLTVT.

The J gene is TRBJ1-2, the V gene TRBV25-1, with unresolved D. CDR1 and CDR2 from the germline V gene are MGHDK and SYGVNS. This CDR3 is built from 17 residues. Deletions cut 1 base from V and 4 bases from J, with 19 bases between. CDR3 sequence reads: CASSEFDKRTLGYGYTF. The DNA of the CDR3 is TGTGCCAGCAGTGAATTCGATAAGCGTACCCTAGGCTATGGCTACACCTTC.

As regards this clone: Different DNA sequences within this sample yield the same CDR3. The chain employs TRBV4-1 and TRBJ1-1; D is ambiguous. The V gene lost 1 base and the J gene lost 2 bases, with 2 bases spanning the gap. Germline loops: CDR1 MGHRA, CDR2 YSYEKL. This CDR3 comprises 12 residues. The CDR3 sequence is CASSQANTEAFF. CDR3 sequence (DNA): TGCGCCAGCAGCCAAGCCAACACTGAAGCTTTCTTT.

The V gene is TRBV9, the J gene TRBJ2-3; 10 positions agree with TRBD2. The germline gives CDR1 SGDLS, CDR2 YYNGEE. Trimming removed 4 bases from V and 2 bases from J; junction bases left unmatched: 7. The CDR3 has 16 amino acids. In nucleotides, the CDR3 is TGTGCCAGCAGCCTCATAGCGGGGGGACCCACAGATACGCAGTATTTT. As protein: CASSLIAGGPTDTQYF.

The chain recombines TRBV5-8 with TRBJ2-7, with TRBD2 identical over 10 bases. V was clipped by 0 bases and J by 2 bases; unmatched bases: 5. The CDR3 extends over 16 amino acids. Germline assignment: CDR1 SGHTS and CDR2 YDEGEE. DNA of the CDR3: TGTGCCAGCAGCTTGGGACTAGCGGGTACAACCTACGAGCAGTACTTC. Its protein product is CASSLGLAGTTYEQYF.

This chain uses TRBV29-1 with TRBJ1-1; D gene ambiguous. The CDR3 has 14 amino acids. The germline V and J ends were trimmed by 7 bases and 0 bases, with 15 bases remaining between them. Per the germline V gene, CDR1 is SQVTM and CDR2 is ANQGSEA. In DNA, the CDR3 is TGCAGCGGGACCCGGGATCCCGTGAACACTGAAGCTTTCTTT. It is translated as CSGTRDPVNTEAFF.

The genes are TRBV7-8 and TRBJ2-7; 15 bases agree with TRBD2. This CDR3 is built from 17 residues. V lost 4 bases, J lost 0 bases, and 4 bases stayed unmatched. Germline lookup yields CDR1 SGHVS and CDR2 FQNEAQ. Here the CDR3 DNA reads TGTGCCAGCAGCTCAGGACTAGCGGGAGGGAGCTCCTACGAGCAGTACTTC. Its translation is CASSSGLAGGSSYEQYF.

The J gene is TRBJ1-1, the V gene TRBV4-1, with D perhaps matching TRBD1 (5 bases). V lost 3 bases, J lost 11 bases, and 16 bases lay in between. This CDR3 contains 13 residues. CDR1 MGHRA and CDR2 YSYEKL come from the germline V gene. CDR3 amino acids: CASSQLRDGGAFF. CDR3 in DNA: TGCGCCAGCAGCCAGCTTAGAGACGGGGGGGCTTTCTTT.

The CDR3 protein is CASTDRGYTDTQYF. CDR3 DNA: TGTGCCAGTACAGACAGGGGCTACACAGATACGCAGTATTTT. The V and J genes are TRBV19 and TRBJ2-3, with 8 nucleotides matching TRBD1. Germline trimming cut 7 bases from V and 2 bases from J; bases unmatched to any gene: 5. The germline V gene encodes CDR1 LNHDA and CDR2 SQIVND (reference sequence). This CDR3 has 14 residues.

This chain joins TRBV6-5 and TRBJ2-2, with 12 bases aligning to TRBD2. Unmatched junction bases numbered 4, after V lost 4 bases and J lost 4 bases. The CDR3 extends over 16 amino acids. Germline values: CDR1 MNHEY, CDR2 SVGAGI. As DNA, the CDR3 is TGTGCCAGCAGTTCGACTAGCGGGGGATCCACCGGGGAGCTGTTTTTT. It encodes CASSSTSGGSTGELFF.

A word on this clone: This CDR3 is also generated by other DNA sequences in the sample. V is TRBV4-3 and J is TRBJ2-1; weak D call: TRBD2 (6 bases). The CDR3 has 16 residues. V lost 0 bases, J lost 2 bases, and 11 bases lay in between. Germline V CDR1 and CDR2: LGHNA, YSLEER. The CDR3 region is CASSQDGGGPYNEQFF. CDR3 DNA: TGCGCCAGCAGCCAAGACGGGGGAGGCCCCTACAATGAGCAGTTCTTC.

The gene calls are TRBV5-1 and TRBJ2-2; D gene uncertain. The CDR3 consists of 14 residues. The V gene lost 2 bases and the J gene lost 1 base, with 6 bases spanning the gap. The V gene's germline CDR1 is SGHRS and CDR2 YFSETQ. The CDR3 is CASSFGGNTGELFF. Written as DNA, the CDR3 is TGCGCCAGCAGCTTCGGCGGGAACACCGGGGAGCTGTTTTTT.